The 24 T cell receptor beta chains given below trace back to one sample, sequenced in a study of response to subunit inactivated influenza vaccine. One entry per CDR3 protein results from TCRdb running MiXCR on the RT-PCR reads. The sample contains more than 400,000 distinct CDR3 sequences, 7.2% of which appear only once. Sequenced here: PBMCs from blood, sampled less than 25 months after vaccination. These TCRs come from a man aged 45 to 75 who received an inactivated influenza vaccine.

This clonotype was recorded many times. The genes are TRBV20-1 and TRBJ2-3; the match to TRBD2 covers 8 bases. The CDR3 is made up of 15 amino acids. The ends lost 4 bases at V and 1 base at J; junction bases unmatched: 7. In germline, CDR1 is DFQATT, CDR2 SNEGSKA (reference sequence). CDR3 region: CSAILAALGTDTQYF. CDR3 coding DNA: TGCAGTGCTATACTAGCGGCATTGGGCACAGATACGCAGTATTTT.

A few counts support this clonotype. The chain uses TRBV14 and TRBJ2-1; TRBD2 agrees at 8 bases. In germline, CDR1 is SGHDN, CDR2 FVKESK. Trimming took 4 bases from V and 6 from J; bases not matched to a gene: 8. CDR3 length equals 15 residues. CDR3 nucleotides: TGTGCCAGCAGCCGCGTAGCGGGATTTGGCAATGAGCAGTTCTTC. Translated, it gives CASSRVAGFGNEQFF.

The V gene is TRBV11-2, the J gene TRBJ2-4, with D maybe TRBD1 (5 bases). V lost 10 bases and J lost 0, with 13 bases in between. This CDR3 has 14 amino acids. CDR1 SGHAT and CDR2 FQNNGV come from the germline V gene. The chain's CDR3 is CATQTDLAKNIQYF. CDR3 bases: TGTGCCACCCAGACAGACTTAGCCAAAAACATTCAGTACTTC.

This clonotype appeared a few times. The chain couples TRBV10-3 to TRBJ2-7; D remains ambiguous. CDR3 size: 11 residues. CDR1 and CDR2 from the germline V gene are ENHRY and SYGVKD. V was cut by 3 bases and J by 2 bases, with 2 bases left in between. The CDR3, as DNA: TGTGCCATCAGTGACACCTACGAGCAGTACTTC. Encoded protein: CAISDTYEQYF.

In this sample, this clonotype turned up many times. The J gene is TRBJ2-1, the V gene TRBV5-1, with D perhaps matching TRBD2 (6 bases). Trimming cost V 4 bases and J 5 bases, with 10 bases left between them. The CDR3 loop spans 13 amino acids. Germline values: CDR1 SGHRS, CDR2 YFSETQ. The chain's CDR3 is CASSVTRNNEQFF. The CDR3, as DNA: TGCGCCAGCAGCGTGACTAGGAACAATGAGCAGTTCTTC.

This clonotype was seen more than once but under ten times. The V call is TRBV6-1, the J call TRBJ2-7; TRBD2 might be the D (6 bases). The CDR3 consists of 15 residues. CDR1 and CDR2 (germline): MNHNS, SASEGT. V was clipped by 3 bases and J by 5 bases, with 17 bases between them. CDR3 DNA: TGTGCCAGCAGTGATTACCGGGACTCCCTCAACGAGCAGTACTTC. Protein: CASSDYRDSLNEQYF.

This clonotype is classed as medium-sized. The rearrangement joins TRBV10-3 to TRBJ2-1, with D perhaps given as TRBD1 or TRBD2 (5 bases each). V dropped 0 bases and J dropped 7 bases, with 16 bases sitting between them. This CDR3 is built from 16 residues. Germline CDR1 ENHRY, CDR2 SYGVKD. CDR3 DNA: TGTGCCATCAGTGAGTCGACTGGGGGAATGGGGAATGAGCAGTTCTTC. It is translated as CAISESTGGMGNEQFF.

This clonotype was detected ten times or more. V usage is TRBV5-1 and J usage is TRBJ2-5; 12 bases are shared with TRBD2. Germline V CDR1 and CDR2: SGHRS, YFSETQ. Losses at the gene ends were 4 bases for V and 3 bases for J; bases not matched to a gene: 7. The length of the CDR3 is 16 residues. The CDR3 loop is CASSGRLAGVEETQYF. DNA of the CDR3: TGCGCCAGCAGCGGTAGACTAGCGGGGGTCGAAGAGACCCAGTACTTC.

This clonotype occurred many times. The chain is built from TRBV9 and TRBJ1-1, with D maybe TRBD1 (5 bases). CDR1 is SGDLS and CDR2 is YYNGEE in the germline V gene. Trimming removed 0 bases at V and 5 bases at J, with 14 bases between. This CDR3 contains 15 residues. The CDR3 protein is CASSVGDWEKTEAFF. The CDR3 bases are TGTGCCAGCAGCGTAGGGGACTGGGAGAAGACTGAAGCTTTCTTT.

This clonotype came up a few times. The chain uses TRBV20-1 and TRBJ1-2, with D tentatively TRBD1 (6 bases). V dropped 7 bases and J dropped 4 bases, with 22 bases sitting between them. Per the germline V gene, CDR1 is DFQATT and CDR2 is SNEGSKA (reference sequence). CDR3 size: 15 residues. In DNA form, the CDR3 reads TGCAGTGGTCTGCATAATCCCAGGGGTAGCTATGGCTACACCTTC. Translation gives CSGLHNPRGSYGYTF.

The table lists this clonotype with a few counts. J is TRBJ1-2 and V is TRBV12-3 or TRBV12-4; unclear D gene. The ends were cut back, 5 bases at V and 6 bases at J, with 13 bases in the middle. The CDR3 covers 13 residues. For the CDR3, the DNA is TGTGCCAGCAGTAAAAGATCCGGGAATGGCTACACCTTC. This translates into CASSKRSGNGYTF.

This clonotype appeared a few times. V gene TRBV7-2 combines with J gene TRBJ2-5; TRBD2 is a possible D gene (5 bases). V lost 1 base, J lost 4 bases, and 16 bases lay in between. Germline CDR1 reads SGHTA; CDR2 reads FQGNSA. This CDR3 comprises 16 residues. The CDR3 reads CASSLVVGRGAETQYF. The CDR3 DNA reads TGTGCCAGCAGCTTAGTGGTTGGGAGAGGCGCAGAGACCCAGTACTTC. The entire variable domain, with the rest obtained from reference TRBV7-2 and TRBJ2-5, is as follows: GAGVSQSPSNKVTEKGKDVELRCDPISGHTALYWYRQSLGQGLEFLIYFQGNSAPDKSGLPSDRFSAERTGGSVSTLTIQRTQQEDSAVYLCASSLVVGRGAETQYFGPGTRLLVL.

This clonotype was found a few times. Sequence at one end of the junction differs from germline and may be a read error. This rearrangement joins TRBV20-1 to TRBJ2-1, with TRBD2 matching over 7 bases. The CDR3 length is 13 residues. Germline V lookup: CDR1 DFQATT, CDR2 SNEGSKA (reference sequence). CDR3 coding DNA: TGTTCTGAGTCCCCTAGCGGCTACAATGAGCAGTTCTTC. Encoded protein: CSESPSGYNEQFF.

V usage is TRBV20-1 and J usage is TRBJ2-1, with 7 nucleotides matching TRBD2. Germline V gene lookup returns CDR1 DFQATT and CDR2 SNEGSKA (reference sequence). This CDR3 comprises 17 residues. The trim removed 0 bases at V and 1 base at J, leaving 9 bases unmatched. CDR3 coding DNA: TGCAGTGCTAGAGACCCCGCGGAGCGGGGTTCCTACAATGAGCAGTTCTTC. Protein sequence: CSARDPAERGSYNEQFF.

The sample holds many counts of this clonotype. This chain joins TRBV12-3 or TRBV12-4 and TRBJ2-5; TRBD2 might be the D (5 bases). The V end was cut by 4 bases, the J end by 4 bases, with 16 bases between. The length of the CDR3 is 15 residues. In DNA form, the CDR3 reads TGTGCCAGCAGTTCCCGAGAGGGTTCGGGAGAGACCCAGTACTTC. Amino acid sequence: CASSSREGSGETQYF.

In its sample, this clonotype was seen many times. This chain joins TRBV7-6 and TRBJ2-1; D not resolved. Trimming removed 2 bases from V and 3 bases from J, with 5 bases in between. Germline CDR1 reads SGHVS; CDR2 reads FNYEAQ. The CDR3 sequence is 13 residues long. The DNA of the CDR3 is TGTGCCAGCAGCTTATCAGGCTACAATGAGCAGTTCTTC. Its translation is CASSLSGYNEQFF.

V usage is TRBV12-3 or TRBV12-4 and J usage is TRBJ2-2; TRBD1 aligns across 7 bases. Trimming cost V 8 bases and J 7 bases; bases outside gene matches: 7. The CDR3 sequence is 13 residues long. DNA of the CDR3: TGTGCCAGCGTCGACAGGGTTGGCGGGGAGCTGTTTTTT. It translates to CASVDRVGGELFF.

The chain links TRBV18 to TRBJ2-5; D is unclear. Trimming removed 5 bases at V and 2 bases at J, with 9 bases between. Per germline, CDR1 KGHSH and CDR2 LQKENI. The CDR3 loop spans 13 amino acids. CDR3 loop: CASSVNGQETQYF. The CDR3 DNA sequence: TGTGCCAGCTCAGTAAACGGACAAGAGACCCAGTACTTC.

This clonotype was counted ten times or more. The CDR3 DNA is TGTGCCAGCAGGGGACCATACGACAATGAGCAGTTCTTC. Amino acid sequence: CASRGPYDNEQFF. The chain has TRBV9 and TRBJ2-1, with D perhaps TRBD1 or TRBD2 (5 bases each). The CDR3 is 13 residues long. Germline assignment: CDR1 SGDLS and CDR2 YYNGEE. Trimming removed 5 bases at V and 5 bases at J, with 11 bases between.

This clonotype was counted only a few times. This chain uses TRBV5-6 with TRBJ2-5; D is perhaps TRBD2 (5 bases). CDR1 is SGHDT, CDR2 YYEEEE, per germline. CDR3 length equals 15 residues. Trimming removed 4 bases at V and 2 bases at J, with 15 bases between. The DNA for the CDR3 is TGTGCCAGCAGCCTACGGACTGTCTCACAAGAGACCCAGTACTTC. Amino acid sequence: CASSLRTVSQETQYF.

V usage is TRBV9 and J usage is TRBJ1-1; TRBD1 aligns across 8 bases. With V trimmed by 3 bases and J by 5 bases, 9 bases remained unmatched. The CDR3 spans 15 residues. In germline, CDR1 is SGDLS, CDR2 YYNGEE. The CDR3 region is CASSGLTGARTEAFF. CDR3 DNA: TGTGCCAGCAGCGGACTGACAGGGGCGCGTACTGAAGCTTTCTTT.

This clonotype was recorded at least ten times. The V call is TRBV7-8, the J call TRBJ2-2, with unresolved D. V lost 5 bases and J 3 bases, leaving 4 bases between the germline ends. The germline gives CDR1 SGHVS, CDR2 FQNEAQ. The length of the CDR3 is 12 residues. The DNA for the CDR3 is TGTGCCAGCAGCCAAGACACCGGGGAGCTGTTTTTT. Residues: CASSQDTGELFF.

The V gene is TRBV6-1, the J gene TRBJ1-6; the D is unclear. V lost 6 bases and J 9 bases, leaving 9 bases between the germline ends. The V gene's germline CDR1 is MNHNS and CDR2 SASEGT. The CDR3 extends over 12 amino acids. The CDR3 loop reads CASRFPGSPLHF. CDR3 nucleotides: TGTGCCAGCAGGTTCCCGGGTTCACCCCTCCACTTT.

This clonotype was observed at least ten times. The rearrangement joins TRBV11-2 to TRBJ2-5; D ambiguous. Per the germline V gene, CDR1 is SGHAT and CDR2 is FQNNGV. V dropped 1 base and J dropped 4 bases, with 10 bases sitting between them. The CDR3 spans 14 residues. The CDR3 region has the DNA TGTGCCAGCAGCTTAGGGATGGGATCAGAGACCCAGTACTTC. Translating it yields CASSLGMGSETQYF. The full variable domain, rest sourced from reference TRBV11-2 and TRBJ2-5, is EAGVAQSPRYKIIEKRQSVAFWCNPISGHATLYWYQQILGQGPKLLIQFQNNGVVDDSQLPKDRFSAERLKGVDSTLKIQPAKLEDSAVYLCASSLGMGSETQYFGPGTRLLVL.